These 19 T cell receptor beta chains were all obtained from the same sample, sequenced in a study of CD8 T cells in ankylosing spondylitis. One entry per CDR3 protein, called by TCRdb with MiXCR from the 5' RACE reads. The table has 350,000 or so distinct CDR3 sequences, approximately 10% seen once; the top ten hold more than 7%. The sample consisted of blood, either unsorted or a sorted T cell fraction (not recorded which). The receptors here all came from a female donor with ankylosing spondylitis or in good health (not recorded which).

This clonotype appeared many times. The rearrangement joins TRBV12-3 or TRBV12-4 to TRBJ1-1, with a weak D call TRBD1 (5 bases). V was clipped by 6 bases and J by 6 bases, with 14 bases between them. The CDR3 contains 13 residues. The CDR3 loop reads CASRSDTQAEAFF. The CDR3 nucleotides read TGTGCCAGCAGATCGGACACCCAAGCTGAAGCTTTCTTT.

This clonotype was seen ten or more times. The genes are TRBV20-1 and TRBJ1-3; 7 bases are shared with TRBD1. This CDR3 has 13 residues. Germline CDR1 and CDR2: DFQATT and SNEGSKA (reference sequence). The ends lost 5 bases at V and 16 bases at J; junction bases unmatched: 17. In nucleotides, the CDR3 is TGCAGTGCTTACAATACCGTTAAAGACAGGGAGTATTTT. Its translation: CSAYNTVKDREYF.

There are many counts of this clonotype. This rearrangement joins TRBV4-2 to TRBJ2-4, with 8 bases fitting TRBD1. Germline CDR1 reads LGHNA; CDR2 reads YNFKEQ. With V trimmed by 3 bases and J by 8 bases, 9 bases remained unmatched. The length of the CDR3 is 15 residues. CDR3 sequence (DNA): TGTGCCAGCAGCCAGGAAACAGGGGGAAGGGACATTCAGTACTTC. Translating it yields CASSQETGGRDIQYF.

This clonotype was seen repeatedly, ten times or more. V is TRBV9 and J is TRBJ2-1, with 12 nucleotides matching TRBD2. The CDR3 spans 17 residues. V was clipped by 4 bases and J by 5 bases; unmatched bases: 10. From germline, CDR1 is SGDLS and CDR2 YYNGEE. CDR3 nucleotide sequence: TGTGCCAGCAGCCTGAAACCCCTAGCGGGGGGGAACAATGAGCAGTTCTTC. It codes for CASSLKPLAGGNNEQFF.

The chain combines TRBV7-9 with TRBJ1-1; TRBD1 is a possible D gene (5 bases). CDR1 SEHNR and CDR2 FQNEAQ come from the germline V gene (reference sequence). The CDR3 contains 15 residues. Trimming pared 4 bases from V and 4 bases from J, leaving 16 bases between. CDR3 region: CASSSAGFSGTEAFF. CDR3 DNA: TGTGCCAGCAGCTCGGCAGGGTTTAGTGGCACTGAAGCTTTCTTT.

This clonotype was detected many times. This chain links TRBV20-1 with TRBJ1-5; the D gene is possibly TRBD1 (6 bases). Germline CDR1 DFQATT, CDR2 SNEGSKA (reference sequence). This CDR3 is built from 12 residues. Trimming removed 0 bases from V and 7 bases from J, with 7 bases in between. CDR3 bases: TGCAGTGCTAGAGATGGGGGCCAGCCCCAGCATTTT. It yields the protein CSARDGGQPQHF.

This clonotype was observed at least ten times. In DNA, the CDR3 is TGCAGTGCTAGAGTAAGGGCGGATGGCTACACCTTC. It encodes CSARVRADGYTF. The rearrangement uses TRBV20-1 and TRBJ1-2; D is uncertain. This CDR3 has 12 residues. V was shortened by 1 base and J by 6 bases, with 9 bases between the two germline ends. CDR1 and CDR2 (germline): DFQATT, SNEGSKA (reference sequence).

In this sample, this clonotype turned up many times. The chain has TRBV28 and TRBJ2-7; D remains ambiguous. Trimming took off 6 bases at V and 2 bases at J, with 8 bases between the two ends. The CDR3 loop spans 12 amino acids. CDR1 and CDR2 (germline): MDHEN, SYDVKM. The CDR3: CASSRSAYEQYF. For the CDR3, the DNA is TGTGCCAGCAGCCGATCGGCCTACGAGCAGTACTTC.

This clonotype was detected a few times. This CDR3 is CASSLTGIRIKPQHF. The CDR3 DNA is TGTGCCAGCAGTTTAACAGGGATTAGAATTAAGCCCCAGCATTTT. V is TRBV27 and J is TRBJ1-5, with D perhaps matching TRBD1 (6 bases). In germline, CDR1 is MNHEY, CDR2 SMNVEV (reference sequence). There are 15 residues in the CDR3. The V end was cut by 2 bases, the J end by 8 bases, with 16 bases between.

This clonotype came up many times. The genes are TRBV20-1 and TRBJ2-3, with D hard to call. CDR3 length: 14 amino acids. Germline V gives CDR1 DFQATT, CDR2 SNEGSKA (reference sequence). The ends were cut back, 6 bases at V and 6 bases at J, with 19 bases in the middle. The CDR3 DNA follows: TGCAGTGCCCCCGGACGGTCCGAAACGGATACGCAGTATTTT. This codes for CSAPGRSETDTQYF.

Note on this clonotype: Possible read error: a much larger clone is one base away. Likely a read error: the CDR3 ends without its conserved phenylalanine or tryptophan. V gene TRBV20-1 combines with J gene TRBJ2-5; 11 positions match TRBD1. This CDR3 has 14 amino acids. V lost 6 bases to trimming and J lost 5 bases; unmatched junction nucleotides: 8. Germline assignment: CDR1 DFQATT and CDR2 SNEGSKA (reference sequence). The CDR3: CSASGTGGMETQYS. CDR3 in DNA: TGCAGTGCATCCGGGACAGGGGGAATGGAGACCCAGTACTCC.

This clonotype was seen once. The V call is TRBV7-9, the J call TRBJ1-1; TRBD1 is a possible D gene (6 bases). Trimming cost V 3 bases and J 0 bases, with 11 bases left between them. The CDR3 loop spans 15 amino acids. Germline loops: CDR1 SEHNR, CDR2 FQNEAQ (reference sequence). The CDR3 DNA reads TGTGCCAGCAGCTTGGGGGCGTTTGTGAACACTGAAGCTTTCTTT. This translates into CASSLGAFVNTEAFF.

This clonotype was seen only once. V and J are TRBV13 and TRBJ2-1; TRBD2 aligns across 9 bases. V trimming: 0 bases; J trimming: 9 bases; junction bases outside the gene matches: 6. The germline V gene has CDR1 PRHDT and CDR2 FYEKMQ (reference sequence). The CDR3 totals 15 residues. The CDR3 nucleotides are TGTGCCAGCAGCTTAGGTGCTAGCGGGAAGGGTGAGCAGTTCTTC. Translated: CASSLGASGKGEQFF.

This clonotype was picked up many times. The chain recombines TRBV5-1 with TRBJ2-1; maybe TRBD1 (6 bases). The V and J ends lost 5 bases and 1 base respectively, with 22 bases between them. Germline CDR1 and CDR2: SGHRS and YFSETQ. The CDR3 spans 18 residues. CDR3 DNA sequence: TGCGCCAGCAGAAAACCCGAGGGGGTGTCCCTTTCCTACAATGAGCAGTTCTTC. Its protein is CASRKPEGVSLSYNEQFF.

This clonotype was recorded many times. The V gene is TRBV12-3 or TRBV12-4, the J gene TRBJ1-1; D possibly corresponds to TRBD1 (6 bases). The CDR3 extends over 14 amino acids. V lost 6 bases, J lost 0 bases, and 11 bases lay in between. CDR3 sequence reads: CASSPTGLNTEAFF. For the CDR3, the DNA is TGTGCCAGCAGCCCGACAGGCCTGAACACTGAAGCTTTCTTT.

At least ten counts were recorded for this clonotype. The chain is built from TRBV24-1 and TRBJ2-3, with 9 bases fitting TRBD1. Germline V gene sequence: CDR1 KGHDR, CDR2 SFDVKD. This CDR3 contains 14 residues. With 4 bases clipped from V and 5 bases from J, the junction kept 3 bases outside the gene matches. The CDR3 loop reads CATSDRTGEDTQYF. In DNA, the CDR3 is TGTGCCACCAGTGACAGGACAGGGGAAGATACGCAGTATTTT.

The chain couples TRBV5-1 to TRBJ2-4; 12 nucleotides agree with TRBD2. Germline V gene data show CDR1 as SGHRS and CDR2 as YFSETQ. Losses at the gene ends were 0 bases for V and 1 base for J; bases not matched to a gene: 2. This CDR3 contains 17 residues. As DNA, the CDR3 is TGCGCCAGCAGCTTGGATACTAGCGGGGGGGCCAAAAACATTCAGTACTTC. Encoded protein: CASSLDTSGGAKNIQYF. The full variable domain, its missing parts supplied by reference TRBV5-1 and TRBJ2-4, is KAGVTQTPRYLIKTRGQQVTLSCSPISGHRSVSWYQQTPGQGLQFLFEYFSETQRNKGNFPGRFSGRQFSNSRSEMNVSTLELGDSALYLCASSLDTSGGAKNIQYFGAGTRLSVL.

In this sample, this clonotype turned up many times. The CDR3 here is CATDASLRGYSGNTIYF. CDR3 DNA sequence: TGTGCCACCGACGCCTCCCTAAGGGGATACTCTGGAAACACCATATATTTT. The V and J genes are TRBV10-3 and TRBJ1-3, with TRBD1 as a possible D gene (5 bases). This CDR3 has 17 residues. CDR1 and CDR2 from the germline V gene are ENHRY and SYGVKD. Trimming pared 10 bases from V and 0 bases from J, leaving 22 bases between.

In this sample, this clonotype turned up many times. CDR3 in DNA: TGCGCCAGCAGCTTGGGAAGCCGGCCTAACGACAATGAGCAGTTCTTC. Translated, it gives CASSLGSRPNDNEQFF. The genes are TRBV5-1 and TRBJ2-1; no firm D call. Germline CDR1 SGHRS, CDR2 YFSETQ. This CDR3 comprises 16 residues. Between the trimmed V and J ends, which lost 0 bases and 5 bases, there was a span of 15 bases. The full variable domain, its missing parts supplied by reference TRBV5-1 and TRBJ2-1, is KAGVTQTPRYLIKTRGQQVTLSCSPISGHRSVSWYQQTPGQGLQFLFEYFSETQRNKGNFPGRFSGRQFSNSRSEMNVSTLELGDSALYLCASSLGSRPNDNEQFFGPGTRLTVL.